This T cell receptor beta chain was identified during a study of blood T cell repertoires in COVID-19. On the study more broadly: T cells, B-cell-depleted T cells, or PBMCs supplied cDNA or gDNA.

Sequenced by immunoSEQ multiplex PCR; TCRdb stores in-frame clones only, minus some. The repertoire includes about 93,000 clones, almost 80% of them detected once, and roughly 16% sits in the top ten. Germline V CDR1 and CDR2: SQVTM, ANQGSEA. Trimming stripped 7 bases from V and 6 bases from J, with 10 bases between. This CDR3 has 11 amino acids. The receptor was derived from a human donor in a cohort sampled during active COVID-19. The chain couples TRBV29-1 to TRBJ2-1; tentative D call: TRBD2 (5 bases). Sequencing input: peripheral blood. CDR3 sequence reads: CSAAAGNEQFF. The CDR3 coding sequence is TGCAGCGCAGCCGCGGGCAATGAGCAGTTCTTC.